This T cell receptor beta chain was sequenced for a study of cytomegalovirus exposure and HLA in healthy donors. PCR amplification relied on 60 Vbeta primers (plus 13 Jbeta primers). Here immunoSEQ multiplex PCR was the method, and the copy in TCRdb shows in-frame clones only, minus some. The table includes a few hundred thousand clones, about 82% detected once. In the case of this clone: Its antigen is undetermined.

CDR1 and CDR2 (germline): SGHVS, FQNEAQ. The CDR3 spans 20 residues. V lost 1 base and J lost 6; bases outside the gene matches: 18. Study-wide points: In a later analysis, most CMV-associated TCR beta chains appeared HLA-restricted. The study labeled more than 150 TCR beta chains cytomegalovirus-associated. Sequencing artifact likely explains a cluster of highly shared sequence variants. It was confirmed in vitro that three of the CMV-associated chains were specific for CMV antigens.

The sequenced material came from PBMCs. The chain couples TRBV7-8 to TRBJ2-3; 11 bases match TRBD1. This receptor was taken from a man aged 30-40 years in good health and CMV-seronegative. In DNA, the CDR3 is TGTGCCAGCAGCTTAGTTGGACAGGGGGCGCGGCGGGGGGACGGGGATACGCAGTATTTT. This translates into CASSLVGQGARRGDGDTQYF.